The source of this T cell receptor beta chain is a study of blood T cell repertoires in COVID-19. As for the study in general: Material from acute and convalescent COVID-19 was sourced from the United States, Italy and Spain. PBMCs, B-cell-depleted T cells, or T cells were the source of the cDNA or gDNA that made up the material.

The CDR3 has 16 residues. Germline V lookup: CDR1 MNHEY, CDR2 SMNVEV (reference sequence). V gave up 6 bases and J gave up 1 base, with 16 bases separating them. Method: immunoSEQ multiplex PCR; TCRdb's copy keeps in-frame clones and lacks some. The table includes about 140,000 clones, 76% detected once. The sample consisted of peripheral blood. This sequence originates from an elderly woman with active or convalescent COVID-19. The chain combines TRBV27 with TRBJ1-3, with D possibly matching TRBD1 (6 bases). CDR3 bases: TGTGCCAGCAGCCCACGGGGGAGGGGGTCTGGAAACACCATATATTTT. Translation: CASSPRGRGSGNTIYF.